The 24 T cell receptor beta chains below come from one sample, sequenced in a study of blood T cells in healthy people across ages. Alongside a J-beta primer mix, a sample-barcoded 5' primer served in a second PCR lasting about 7 to 11 cycles. TCRdb independently ran MiXCR on the 5' RACE reads; one entry per CDR3 protein. The data contain hundreds of thousands of distinct CDR3 sequences, 43% of them singletons. Specimen: blood. The receptors come from a woman aged 60-70 years in good health.

In its sample, this clonotype was seen once. The rearrangement uses TRBV5-5 and TRBJ1-1; D unresolved. The germline CDR1 and CDR2 sequences are SGHKS and YYEKEE (reference sequence). V was pared by 2 bases and J by 1 base, with 9 bases between. The CDR3 sequence is 14 residues long. The CDR3: CASSFWARNTEAFF. The CDR3 region has the DNA TGTGCCAGCAGCTTTTGGGCGAGGAACACTGAAGCTTTCTTT. The full variable domain, its missing parts supplied by reference TRBV5-5 and TRBJ1-1, is DAGVTQSPTHLIKTRGQQVTLRCSPISGHKSVSWYQQVLGQGPQFIFQYYEKEERGRGNFPDRFSARQFPNYSSELNVNALLLGDSALYLCASSFWARNTEAFFGQGTRLTVV.

This clonotype came up many times. The rearrangement joins TRBV12-3 or TRBV12-4 to TRBJ2-1, with TRBD2 matching over 7 bases. The CDR3 has 14 amino acids. Germline trimming cut 5 bases from V and 2 bases from J; bases unmatched to any gene: 3. CDR3 in amino acids: CASSLGTTYNEQFF. DNA for the CDR3: TGTGCCAGCAGTCTAGGGACTACCTACAATGAGCAGTTCTTC.

This clonotype has a handful of counts. The rearrangement links TRBV5-1 to TRBJ2-1; D tentatively fits TRBD1 or TRBD2 (5 bases each). This CDR3 comprises 13 residues. Germline CDR1 SGHRS, CDR2 YFSETQ. V lost 6 bases and J lost 5, with 12 bases in between. The CDR3 DNA is TGCGCCAGCAAGAGGGACGGGCACAATGAGCAGTTCTTC. This codes for CASKRDGHNEQFF.

The chain carries TRBV20-1 and TRBJ2-5; 12 nucleotides line up with TRBD2. This CDR3 has 15 amino acids. Trimming cost V 5 bases and J 1 base; bases outside gene matches: 5. Germline values: CDR1 DFQATT, CDR2 SNEGSKA (reference sequence). The CDR3: CSASLTSGSQETQYF. CDR3 coding DNA: TGCAGTGCTTCCTTGACTAGCGGGAGCCAAGAGACCCAGTACTTC.

Note on this clonotype: This clone may be a read error of a much larger clone one base away. The rearrangement links TRBV9 to TRBJ2-1; D remains ambiguous. This CDR3 contains 12 residues. Germline V CDR1 and CDR2: SGDLS, YYNGEE. CDR3 nucleotide sequence: TGTGCCGGCAGCGTAATGGGCAATGAGCAGTTCTTC. Its translation: CAGSVMGNEQFF.

This chain joins TRBV4-2 and TRBJ2-1; 8 bases fit TRBD2. CDR1 is LGHNA, CDR2 YNFKEQ, per germline. Trimming at V came to 0 bases and at J to 4 bases, leaving 5 bases not matched to a gene. This CDR3 has 16 amino acids. CDR3: CASSQDRGGGYNEQFF. The CDR3 nucleotides are TGTGCCAGCAGCCAAGATCGGGGCGGGGGGTACAATGAGCAGTTCTTC.

This clonotype was seen ten or more times. Here the CDR3 reads CASSYEGLYGYTF. Here the CDR3 DNA reads TGTGCCAGCAGTTACGAGGGCCTATATGGCTACACCTTC. The chain couples TRBV6-5 to TRBJ1-2; no firm D call. The V gene's germline CDR1 is MNHEY and CDR2 SVGAGI. The length of the CDR3 is 13 residues. The germline V and J ends were trimmed by 2 bases and 5 bases, with 9 bases remaining between them.

This chain uses TRBV20-1 with TRBJ2-3, with no clear D. Trimming shortened V by 7 bases and J by 3 bases, and 14 bases separated the two germline ends. The CDR3 is 13 amino acids. From germline, CDR1 is DFQATT and CDR2 SNEGSKA (reference sequence). The CDR3 DNA reads TGCAGTGTTGAGATCCCCAGAACAGATACGCAGTATTTT. This gives the protein CSVEIPRTDTQYF.

This clonotype occurred many times. The chain couples TRBV4-1 to TRBJ1-6, with 10 bases lining up with TRBD1. Germline V gene lookup returns CDR1 MGHRA and CDR2 YSYEKL. The trim removed 4 bases at V and 8 bases at J, leaving 2 bases unmatched. The CDR3 has 14 residues. The CDR3 DNA follows: TGCGCCAGCAGCCCCGGGACAGGGGATTCACCCCTCCACTTT. Its protein is CASSPGTGDSPLHF.

This clonotype was seen a handful of times. The rearrangement joins TRBV5-1 to TRBJ2-7, with D possibly being TRBD2 (5 bases). CDR1 SGHRS and CDR2 YFSETQ come from the germline V gene. The CDR3 is made up of 14 amino acids. Deletions cut 0 bases from V and 4 bases from J, with 11 bases between. CDR3: CASSLAGFWYEQYF. The CDR3, as DNA: TGCGCCAGCAGCTTGGCGGGGTTCTGGTACGAGCAGTACTTC.

The chain has TRBV6-6 and TRBJ1-1; possibly TRBD1 for D (5 bases). The V end lost 6 bases, the J end lost 7 bases, and 12 bases lay between the germline ends. Germline V lookup: CDR1 MNHNY, CDR2 SVGAGI (reference sequence). This CDR3 contains 12 residues. CDR3 DNA: TGTGCCAGCAGACCTCAGGGACGTGAAGCTTTCTTT. Protein: CASRPQGREAFF.

This clonotype was seen repeatedly, ten times or more. The genes are TRBV29-1 and TRBJ1-2; 7 bases are a match to TRBD1. CDR1 and CDR2 from the germline V gene are SQVTM and ANQGSEA. With 4 bases clipped from V and 8 bases from J, the junction kept 7 bases outside the gene matches. This CDR3 has 12 residues. The CDR3 DNA reads as TGCAGCGTTGGGGATAGAGGGGGCGGCTACACCTTC. This encodes CSVGDRGGGYTF.

This rearrangement joins TRBV3-1 to TRBJ1-2, with D possibly matching TRBD1 (5 bases). The CDR3 is 12 residues long. Germline V CDR1 and CDR2: LGHDT, YNNKEL (reference sequence). V gave up 2 bases and J gave up 4 bases, with 5 bases separating them. The CDR3 spells CASSQRGYGYTF. The CDR3 DNA sequence: TGTGCCAGCAGCCAAAGGGGCTATGGCTACACCTTC.

The V gene is TRBV20-1, the J gene TRBJ1-2; D may be TRBD1 (6 bases). The CDR3 loop spans 10 amino acids. Trimming removed 4 bases from V and 8 bases from J, with 8 bases in between. Germline V gene sequence: CDR1 DFQATT, CDR2 SNEGSKA (reference sequence). The CDR3 coding sequence is TGCAGTGCTAACAGGGCCGGCTACACCTTC. Residues: CSANRAGYTF.

This clonotype was observed many times. The chain links TRBV6-2 or TRBV6-3 to TRBJ2-1, with 7 bases aligning to TRBD1. This CDR3 is built from 17 residues. Germline loops: CDR1 MNHEY, CDR2 SVGEGT. V was clipped by 7 bases and J by 1 base; unmatched bases: 13. CDR3 nucleotide sequence: TGTGCCAGCACCCTAGGGGGCGGAATTCATTCCTACAATGAGCAGTTCTTC. Translating gives CASTLGGGIHSYNEQFF.

In its sample, this clonotype was seen a few times. V and J are TRBV10-3 and TRBJ1-2, with 8 bases aligning to TRBD1. The CDR3 spans 13 residues. V was pared by 6 bases and J by 4 bases, with 4 bases of the junction left unmatched. CDR1 ENHRY and CDR2 SYGVKD come from the germline V gene. The CDR3 bases are TGTGCCATCAGGACAGGGGATGGCTATGGCTACACCTTC. Its translation: CAIRTGDGYGYTF.

This clonotype was observed a handful of times. The chain uses TRBV20-1 and TRBJ2-6; TRBD2 might be the D (5 bases). The CDR3 sequence is 14 residues long. Germline V gives CDR1 DFQATT, CDR2 SNEGSKA (reference sequence). The germline V and J ends were trimmed by 4 bases and 1 base, with 8 bases remaining between them. CDR3 sequence: CSATRGSGANVLTF. The CDR3 nucleotides read TGCAGTGCTACCCGGGGATCTGGGGCCAACGTCCTGACTTTC.

The chain recombines TRBV12-3 or TRBV12-4 with TRBJ2-4, with D uncertain. This CDR3 has 13 residues. Trimming took 0 bases from V and 13 from J, leaving 13 bases between them. CDR3 coding DNA: TGTGCCAGCAGTTTAGCGGGTCTCAACGTGCAGTACTTC. Translation: CASSLAGLNVQYF.

This clonotype showed up just a few times. The genes are TRBV7-2 and TRBJ2-7, with 10 bases aligning to TRBD2. With V trimmed by 1 base and J by 2 bases, 11 bases remained unmatched. This CDR3 region has 18 residues. Germline V gene lookup returns CDR1 SGHTA and CDR2 FQGNSA. The CDR3 sequence is CASSLGILAGSVPYEQYF. CDR3 in DNA: TGTGCCAGCAGCTTAGGAATACTAGCGGGAAGCGTGCCCTACGAGCAGTACTTC.

This clonotype was recorded a few times. The J gene is TRBJ2-1, the V gene TRBV7-8, with D tentatively TRBD2 (6 bases). V lost 5 bases and J 6 bases, leaving 20 bases between the germline ends. CDR1 and CDR2 (germline): SGHVS, FQNEAQ. This CDR3 has 16 amino acids. CDR3 nucleotide sequence: TGTGCCAGCAGCCCTGGGGGGTCCCGAGAGGCCAATGAGCAGTTCTTC. It encodes CASSPGGSREANEQFF.

This clonotype has more than one count but fewer than ten. This chain connects TRBV6-2 or TRBV6-3 to TRBJ2-3; D is unclear. This CDR3 contains 16 residues. Looked up from germline, CDR1 is MNHEY and CDR2 is SVGEGT. The V gene lost 2 bases and the J gene lost 5 bases, with 17 bases spanning the gap. CDR3 protein: CASSYGRSPPGDTQYF. The CDR3 DNA sequence: TGTGCCAGCAGTTACGGCAGAAGTCCCCCGGGAGATACGCAGTATTTT.

This chain joins TRBV18 and TRBJ2-1, with 8 bases matching TRBD2. With V trimmed by 6 bases and J by 2 bases, 15 bases remained unmatched. Germline values: CDR1 KGHSH, CDR2 LQKENI. This CDR3 region has 18 residues. CDR3 sequence (DNA): TGTGCCAGCTCGCGGATGAGTTCTAGCGGGCCCACCTACAATGAGCAGTTCTTC. Translated: CASSRMSSSGPTYNEQFF.

Of note for this clonotype: This may come from a read error, since a much larger clone is one base off. The CDR3 spells CASSVGMAGGPLYYDEQFF. In DNA, the CDR3 is TGTGCCAGCAGCGTAGGGATGGCGGGGGGCCCCCTCTACTACGATGAGCAGTTCTTC. The V call is TRBV9, the J call TRBJ2-1; TRBD2 agrees at 8 bases. Germline V gene lookup returns CDR1 SGDLS and CDR2 YYNGEE. The CDR3 extends over 19 amino acids.

The sample holds many counts of this clonotype. This sequence joins TRBV4-3 and TRBJ2-3; D may be TRBD1 or TRBD2 (5 bases each). The germline CDR1 and CDR2 sequences are LGHNA and YSLEER. The CDR3 totals 17 residues. Trimming took 4 bases from V and 0 from J, leaving 17 bases between them. In DNA form, the CDR3 reads TGCGCCAGCAGCCGTGTACGGGGACCCCTTAGCACAGATACGCAGTATTTT. Protein product: CASSRVRGPLSTDTQYF.